This entry features one TCR beta chain sequence. Antigen: not known. A much more abundant neighbour one base away suggests this may be a read error. A read error is likely, as this CDR3 ends without the conserved phenylalanine or tryptophan. The sample's time point: sample taken at primary tumor resection. The donors comprised some 72 untreated early-stage non-small cell lung cancer patients. Without sorting, whole RNA was sequenced from tumor, nontumor lung or frozen PBMC. The data originate from a study of spatial heterogeneity in lung cancer. Study background: Counts of TCR transcripts in tumor regions correlated strongly with a matched bulk RNA-seq T cell module score.

This CDR3 contains 13 residues. Germline values: CDR1 SNHLY, CDR2 FYNNEI. Trimming pared 6 bases from V and 8 bases from J, leaving 16 bases between. TCRdb fed the 5' RACE reads into MiXCR, producing one record per CDR3 protein. The data show approximately 8,800 distinct CDR3 sequences, 5.4% seen once. Notes on the study in general: Within tumors, counts of expanded alpha and beta TCRs tracked tumor mutation counts.

This clonotype was obtained from a male donor with early-stage non-small cell lung cancer. The chain links TRBV2 to TRBJ1-1; D not resolved. The sample was lung tumor tissue, taken at surgery. CDR3 in amino acids: CASRPRATAEAFL. The CDR3 DNA follows: TGTGCCAGCAGGCCCCGGGCCACGGCCGAAGCTTTCTTA.